The next 29 T cell receptor beta chains were all read from a single sample in a study of blood T cell repertoires in COVID-19 (dated by TCRdb to 2020 to 2022). To prepare the library, the immunoSEQ multiplex PCR assay was applied. Held by TCRdb, this immuneACCESS table contains in-frame sequences only and omits some clones. Under half of the omission traces to an unresolved V gene where checked; the cause of the rest is unknown. The sample table holds 150,000 to 200,000 clones, of which approximately 84% were seen once. The ten largest clones take up roughly 5% of the sample. Sequencing was done on a sample of PBMCs or T cells enriched from blood (not recorded which). The receptors here all came from a woman between 40 and 55 years old with acute COVID-19.

The chain uses TRBV3-1 (or the pseudogene TRBV3-2) and TRBJ2-2, with TRBD2 matching 9 bases. Germline trimming cut 2 bases from V and 4 bases from J; bases unmatched to any gene: 8. The V gene's germline CDR1 is LGHDT and CDR2 YNNKEL (reference sequence). The CDR3 covers 17 residues. The CDR3 bases are TGTGCCAGCAGCCAAAGCCTAGCGGGGTCCCGCACCGGGGAGCTGTTTTTT. Its protein product is CASSQSLAGSRTGELFF.

The chain recombines TRBV2 with TRBJ1-1; D is uncertain. V lost 5 bases and J lost 6, with 10 bases in between. The germline CDR1 and CDR2 sequences are SNHLY and FYNNEI. The CDR3 runs to 12 residues. The CDR3, as DNA: TGTGCCAGCAGTAGGCAGGTGGCTGAAGCTTTCTTT. Its translation: CASSRQVAEAFF. The variable domain in full, with the rest retrieved from reference TRBV2 and TRBJ1-1, is EPEVTQTPSHQVTQMGQEVILRCVPISNHLYFYWYRQILGQKVEFLVSFYNNEISEKSEIFDDQFSVERPDGSNFTLKIRSTKLEDSAMYFCASSRQVAEAFFGQGTRLTVV.

The chain employs TRBV15 and TRBJ2-3; D is undetermined. Germline lookup yields CDR1 LNHNV and CDR2 YYDKDF (reference sequence). The CDR3 totals 13 residues. Trimming pared 1 base from V and 2 bases from J, leaving 4 bases between. The CDR3 DNA sequence: TGTGCCACCAGCAGAGGGGCCACAGATACGCAGTATTTT. It codes for CATSRGATDTQYF. The complete variable domain, with remaining parts taken from reference TRBV15 and TRBJ2-3, reads DAMVIQNPRYQVTQFGKPVTLSCSQTLNHNVMYWYQQKSSQAPKLLFHYYDKDFNNEADTPDNFQSRRPNTSFCFLDIRSPGLGDTAMYLCATSRGATDTQYFGPGTRLTVL.

The gene calls are TRBV19 and TRBJ2-3; TRBD1 agrees at 7 bases. V lost 5 bases and J lost 4; bases outside the gene matches: 15. In germline, CDR1 is LNHDA, CDR2 SQIVND (reference sequence). This CDR3 is built from 17 residues. The CDR3 loop is CASSSLRTGIEADTQYF. The DNA of the CDR3 is TGTGCCAGTAGTTCCTTGAGGACAGGAATCGAGGCAGATACGCAGTATTTT. Together with reference TRBV19 and TRBJ2-3, the CDR3 gives the full variable domain: DGGITQSPKYLFRKEGQNVTLSCEQNLNHDAMYWYRQDPGQGLRLIYYSQIVNDFQKGDIAEGYSVSREKKESFPLTVTSAQKNPTAFYLCASSSLRTGIEADTQYFGPGTRLTVL.

V and J are TRBV6-5 and TRBJ2-3; no clear D gene. Trimming pared 6 bases from V and 2 bases from J, leaving 15 bases between. This CDR3 is built from 15 residues. The germline V gene has CDR1 MNHEY and CDR2 SVGAGI. In DNA form, the CDR3 reads TGTGCCAGCAGGCGGAGTACAACCTTCACAGATACGCAGTATTTT. Translating it yields CASRRSTTFTDTQYF.

This clone was seen ten or more times. This rearrangement joins TRBV3-1 (or the pseudogene TRBV3-2) to TRBJ1-1; D gene unclear. There are 14 residues in the CDR3. The V end lost 8 bases, the J end lost 7 bases, and 20 bases lay between the germline ends. CDR1 is LGHDT, CDR2 YNNKEL, per germline (reference sequence). In DNA, the CDR3 is TGTGCCAGCGTCCCCCGATTGGATAGCAATGAAGCTTTCTTT. Translated: CASVPRLDSNEAFF.

This clone was detected only once. V usage is TRBV7-9 and J usage is TRBJ1-3, with D hard to call. In germline, CDR1 is SEHNR, CDR2 FQNEAQ (reference sequence). V lost 5 bases, J lost 4 bases, and 15 bases lay in between. The CDR3 consists of 15 residues. The CDR3 DNA reads as TGTGCCAGCAGCACCCTAAACAGAGCAGGAAACACCATATATTTT. Encoded protein: CASSTLNRAGNTIYF.

J is TRBJ2-7 and V is TRBV5-1; TRBD2 agrees at 7 bases. CDR1 is SGHRS and CDR2 is YFSETQ in the germline V gene. There are 15 residues in the CDR3. Germline trimming cut 0 bases from V and 2 bases from J; bases unmatched to any gene: 5. CDR3 nucleotide sequence: TGCGCCAGCAGCTTGGTTGCGGGAGAGGCCTACGAGCAGTACTTC. This sequence encodes CASSLVAGEAYEQYF. The entire variable domain, with the rest obtained from reference TRBV5-1 and TRBJ2-7, is as follows: KAGVTQTPRYLIKTRGQQVTLSCSPISGHRSVSWYQQTPGQGLQFLFEYFSETQRNKGNFPGRFSGRQFSNSRSEMNVSTLELGDSALYLCASSLVAGEAYEQYFGPGTRLTVT.

This clone was seen only a few times. V and J are TRBV12-5 and TRBJ2-3; no firm D call. V dropped 1 base and J dropped 0 bases, with 8 bases sitting between them. CDR1 is LGHNT, CDR2 FRNRAP, per germline. CDR3 length: 15 amino acids. CDR3 sequence: CASGLALYSTDTQYF. CDR3 in DNA: TGTGCTAGTGGTTTGGCCCTATATAGCACAGATACGCAGTATTTT.

This chain connects TRBV27 to TRBJ2-5; 14 nucleotides match TRBD2. This CDR3 is built from 16 residues. Germline CDR1 is MNHEY and CDR2 is SMNVEV (reference sequence). V shed 4 bases and J 4 bases; nucleotides not matched to a gene: 5. The CDR3 DNA reads TGTGCCAGCAGTTCGAGACTAGCGGGAGGGCCAGAGACCCAGTACTTC. Its protein is CASSSRLAGGPETQYF.

The rearrangement links TRBV3-1 (or the pseudogene TRBV3-2) to TRBJ1-3, with TRBD1 matching over 9 bases. J gave up 1 base and V 4 bases, and 11 bases lay outside the gene matches. Germline V lookup: CDR1 LGHDT, CDR2 YNNKEL (reference sequence). The CDR3 sequence is 18 residues long. Here the CDR3 reads CASSRPGQGPRSGNTIYF. The CDR3 region has the DNA TGTGCCAGCAGCCGTCCGGGACAGGGACCCAGATCTGGAAACACCATATATTTT.

CDR3 DNA: TGTGCCAGCAGCTTAGCCGGGACACCCTTCGAGAATGAGCAGTTCTTC. The encoded protein is CASSLAGTPFENEQFF. J is TRBJ2-1 and V is TRBV7-9; weak D call: TRBD1 (6 bases). Trimming shortened V by 0 bases and J by 7 bases, and 16 bases separated the two germline ends. Germline values: CDR1 SEHNR, CDR2 FQNEAQ (reference sequence). There are 16 residues in the CDR3.

V gene TRBV24-1 combines with J gene TRBJ2-1; TRBD2 is a possible D gene (5 bases). Between the trimmed V and J ends, which lost 1 base and 9 bases, there was a span of 9 bases. The CDR3 is 13 amino acids. Germline V gives CDR1 KGHDR, CDR2 SFDVKD. The CDR3 loop is CATSDFDRGEQFF. The CDR3, as DNA: TGTGCCACCAGTGATTTTGACCGGGGTGAGCAGTTCTTC.

This chain joins TRBV4-2 and TRBJ2-5; 12 nucleotides line up with TRBD2. Trimming cost V 2 bases and J 4 bases; bases outside gene matches: 5. There are 16 residues in the CDR3. Germline V CDR1 and CDR2: LGHNA, YNFKEQ. The CDR3: CASSQRLAGDGETQYF. The CDR3 region has the DNA TGTGCCAGCAGCCAACGACTAGCGGGAGATGGAGAGACCCAGTACTTC.

In DNA, the CDR3 is TGTGCCAGCAGCTCCGATAGCGGCTACTACAATGAGCAGTTCTTC. Translating gives CASSSDSGYYNEQFF. V is TRBV13 and J is TRBJ2-1, with D perhaps matching TRBD2 (6 bases). Trimming stripped 4 bases from V and 3 bases from J, with 13 bases between. From germline, CDR1 is PRHDT and CDR2 FYEKMQ (reference sequence). This CDR3 region has 15 residues.

The chain uses TRBV28 and TRBJ1-4; 7 nucleotides align to TRBD1. The CDR3 consists of 14 residues. Germline CDR1 reads MDHEN; CDR2 reads SYDVKM. Germline trimming cut 3 bases from V and 4 bases from J; bases unmatched to any gene: 2. CDR3 residues: CASSFRDSNEKLFF. CDR3 sequence (DNA): TGTGCCAGCAGTTTCCGGGACAGTAATGAAAAACTGTTTTTT.

This chain links TRBV3-1 (or the pseudogene TRBV3-2) with TRBJ2-7; tentative D call: TRBD2 (6 bases). V lost 0 bases, J lost 2 bases, and 14 bases lay in between. The V gene's germline CDR1 is LGHDT and CDR2 YNNKEL (reference sequence). The CDR3 covers 16 residues. The CDR3 reads CASSQDLTSTAYEQYF. Here the CDR3 DNA reads TGTGCCAGCAGCCAAGATCTCACTAGCACCGCCTACGAGCAGTACTTC.

Only one count was recorded for this clone. This chain links TRBV2 with TRBJ1-6, with TRBD1 matching over 7 bases. Trimming cost V 9 bases and J 9 bases; bases outside gene matches: 5. Germline V CDR1 and CDR2: SNHLY, FYNNEI. The CDR3 is 12 residues long. The DNA of the CDR3 is TGTGCCAGTGGGACAGACCCTTCACCCCTCCACTTT. It is translated as CASGTDPSPLHF.

This clone was seen once. At one boundary the junction diverges from the germline segment, which might be a read error. The V call is TRBV7-2, the J call TRBJ2-7; 14 positions match TRBD2. This CDR3 has 17 amino acids. The germline V gene encodes CDR1 SGHTA and CDR2 FQGNSA. The CDR3 reads CASRLGGTSGSLSEQYF. The CDR3 DNA sequence: TGTGCCAGCAGGTTAGGGGGGACTAGCGGGAGTCTTAGCGAGCAGTACTTC. Full variable domain (missing parts from reference TRBV7-2 and TRBJ2-7): GAGVSQSPSNKVTEKGKDVELRCDPISGHTALYWYRQSLGQGLEFLIYFQGNSAPDKSGLPSDRFSAERTGGSVSTLTIQRTQQEDSAVYLCASRLGGTSGSLSEQYFGPGTRLTVT.

The genes are TRBV6-5 and TRBJ1-1; D remains ambiguous. Trimming pared 6 bases from V and 4 bases from J, leaving 15 bases between. Germline assignment: CDR1 MNHEY and CDR2 SVGAGI. The CDR3 consists of 14 residues. The CDR3 DNA follows: TGTGCCAGCAGCCTATCAGGTTCCGGCACTGAAGCTTTCTTT. Translation gives CASSLSGSGTEAFF.

V usage is TRBV11-2 and J usage is TRBJ2-3, with TRBD2 matching 8 bases. CDR1 is SGHAT, CDR2 FQNNGV, per germline. After removal of 2 bases from V and 5 bases from J, the junction contained 9 bases not matched to a gene. The CDR3 is 16 amino acids. The CDR3 DNA is TGTGCCAGCAGCTTATTGACTAGCGTAGGGGGAGATACGCAGTATTTT. As protein: CASSLLTSVGGDTQYF.

This clone was seen just once. The V and J genes are TRBV24-1 and TRBJ2-1, with D possibly TRBD2 on 5 matching bases. The length of the CDR3 is 13 residues. CDR1 is KGHDR and CDR2 is SFDVKD in the germline V gene. Trimming shortened V by 9 bases and J by 8 bases, and 16 bases separated the two germline ends. CDR3 DNA sequence: TGTGCCACCGCCGAGGGCGTGGAGCATGAGCAGTTCTTC. Encoded protein: CATAEGVEHEQFF.

J is TRBJ1-2 and V is TRBV27; TRBD1 might be the D (6 bases). CDR1 is MNHEY and CDR2 is SMNVEV in the germline V gene (reference sequence). Trimming took off 8 bases at V and 7 bases at J, with 17 bases between the two ends. This CDR3 comprises 13 residues. The CDR3 DNA is TGTGCCAGCTCAGGGGCGGTAGGCGGTGGCTACACCTTC. Translation: CASSGAVGGGYTF.

This sequence joins TRBV25-1 and TRBJ1-2; D is possibly TRBD1 (5 bases). The length of the CDR3 is 13 residues. CDR1 is MGHDK and CDR2 is SYGVNS in the germline V gene. Trimming cost V 3 bases and J 5 bases, with 10 bases left between them. The CDR3 loop reads CASSDRVGYGYTF. CDR3 DNA: TGTGCCAGCAGTGACAGGGTGGGATATGGCTACACCTTC.

V gene TRBV4-1 combines with J gene TRBJ2-1; 13 bases agree with TRBD2. From germline, CDR1 is MGHRA and CDR2 YSYEKL. This CDR3 region has 16 residues. V shed 3 bases, J shed 8 bases, and the junction held 7 bases outside the gene matches. CDR3 protein: CASSQPGLAGEDEQFF. In DNA, the CDR3 is TGCGCCAGCAGCCAGCCCGGACTAGCGGGAGAGGATGAGCAGTTCTTC.

The chain uses TRBV12-3 or TRBV12-4 and TRBJ2-1; 11 bases are a match to TRBD2. The ends lost 8 bases at V and 10 bases at J; junction bases unmatched: 7. This CDR3 is built from 13 residues. As DNA, the CDR3 is TGTGCCAGCGGGCTAGCGGGAGGAATCGAGCAGTTCTTC. It specifies CASGLAGGIEQFF.

The rearrangement joins TRBV21-1 to TRBJ1-3. TRBV21-1 counts as a pseudogene. The CDR3 runs to 14 residues. CDR3 coding DNA: TGTGCCAGACTAGAAAAAATCCGGGAAAACACCATATATTTT. Amino acids: CARLEKIRENTIYF.

The rearrangement uses TRBV5-8 and TRBJ2-3; 7 nucleotides match TRBD2. The germline V gene has CDR1 SGHTS and CDR2 YDEGEE. With V trimmed by 4 bases and J by 4 bases, 12 bases remained unmatched. The CDR3 has 16 amino acids. The CDR3 here is CASSQGFWGGADTQYF. CDR3 DNA sequence: TGTGCCAGCAGCCAAGGATTTTGGGGGGGGGCAGATACGCAGTATTTT. The whole variable domain, remainder taken from reference TRBV5-8 and TRBJ2-3, is EAGVTQSPTHLIKTRGQQATLRCSPISGHTSVYWYQQALGLGLQFLLWYDEGEERNRGNFPPRFSGRQFPNYSSELNVNALELEDSALYLCASSQGFWGGADTQYFGPGTRLTVL.

The chain recombines TRBV29-1 with TRBJ2-1, with D perhaps matching TRBD1 (6 bases). The V and J ends lost 7 bases and 9 bases respectively, with 13 bases between them. CDR1 and CDR2 (germline): SQVTM, ANQGSEA. This CDR3 region has 11 residues. Here the CDR3 reads CSDRRGTEQFF. The CDR3 DNA reads TGCAGCGATAGAAGGGGGACTGAGCAGTTCTTC.